Presented here are 12 T cell receptor beta chains from one specimen sequenced in a study of Graves' ophthalmopathy and Graves' hyperthyroidism. For repertoire sequencing, the TCR beta CDR3 regions were amplified from RNA transcripts. RT-PCR with HTBI primers came first, then second-round multiplex PCR. TCRdb re-called the multiplex PCR reads through MiXCR, storing one row per CDR3 protein. The table has hundreds of thousands of distinct CDR3 sequences, about 20% seen once; the top ten hold roughly 7.4%. Specimen: peripheral blood. Receptors were obtained from a woman in her late teens or twenties with stable Graves' hyperthyroidism. Some clones in this sample may be carry-over from other donors' samples.

This clonotype occurred many times. The chain combines TRBV30 with TRBJ2-5, with D possibly being TRBD2 (5 bases). Trimming removed 0 bases from V and 4 bases from J, with 12 bases in between. The CDR3 sequence is 14 residues long. The germline gives CDR1 GTSNPN, CDR2 SVGIG (reference sequence). The CDR3 nucleotides are TGTGCCTGGAGTGTATCGGGGTTGCGAGAGACCCAGTACTTC. Its protein product is CAWSVSGLRETQYF.

This clonotype was seen at least ten times. The CDR3 sequence is CASSESRQGGHSNQPQHF. CDR3 bases: TGTGCCAGCAGTGAATCCAGACAGGGAGGGCATAGCAATCAGCCCCAGCATTTT. The V and J genes are TRBV2 and TRBJ1-5; 7 bases agree with TRBD1. This CDR3 contains 18 residues. Germline lookup yields CDR1 SNHLY and CDR2 FYNNEI. The junction had 10 bases not matched to a gene; V was cut back by 2 bases and J by 0 bases.

There are many counts of this clonotype. The CDR3 region is CASSLEAGRMNTEAFF. CDR3 coding DNA: TGTGCCAGCAGCTTGGAAGCGGGACGCATGAACACTGAAGCTTTCTTT. The V and J genes are TRBV7-6 and TRBJ1-1, with D possibly matching TRBD1 (5 bases). V was shortened by 3 bases and J by 0 bases, with 14 bases between the two germline ends. The germline V gene encodes CDR1 SGHVS and CDR2 FNYEAQ. CDR3 length: 16 residues.

CDR3 sequence: CASSYGAEGFNSPLHF. In DNA form, the CDR3 reads TGTGCCAGCAGTTACGGGGCAGAGGGGTTTAATTCACCCCTCCACTTT. This chain joins TRBV6-5 and TRBJ1-6; perhaps TRBD1 as D (5 bases). The CDR3 contains 16 residues. V lost 2 bases and J lost 6, with 14 bases in between. CDR1 MNHEY and CDR2 SVGAGI come from the germline V gene.

In its sample, this clonotype was seen many times. The chain has TRBV6-4 and TRBJ2-5; D tentatively fits TRBD1 or TRBD2 (5 bases each). Germline V gene sequence: CDR1 MRHNA, CDR2 SNTAGT. V lost 0 bases and J 7 bases, leaving 12 bases between the germline ends. This CDR3 is 14 amino acids long. CDR3 bases: TGTGCCAGCAGTGACTCTGCAGGGACGGGGACCCAGTACTTC. It codes for CASSDSAGTGTQYF.

The chain has TRBV3-1 and TRBJ1-2, with a possible D match to TRBD1 (6 bases). The V end lost 2 bases, the J end lost 1 base, and 11 bases lay between the germline ends. Per the germline V gene, CDR1 is LGHDT and CDR2 is YNNKEL (reference sequence). This CDR3 contains 15 residues. DNA of the CDR3: TGTGCCAGCAGCCAACTCGACAGGAGTAACTATGGCTACACCTTC. Translated, it gives CASSQLDRSNYGYTF.

The rearrangement joins TRBV28 to TRBJ1-5; D is unresolved. The CDR3 covers 14 residues. Germline lookup yields CDR1 MDHEN and CDR2 SYDVKM. Deletions cut 5 bases from V and 6 bases from J, with 14 bases between. This chain's CDR3 is CASSESFEGQPQHF. DNA of the CDR3: TGTGCCAGCAGTGAATCGTTTGAAGGTCAGCCCCAGCATTTT.

This clonotype was detected ten times or more. The rearrangement joins TRBV12-3 or TRBV12-4 to TRBJ1-3, with no clear D. The CDR3 totals 14 residues. V lost 6 bases and J 3 bases, leaving 12 bases between the germline ends. The CDR3 protein is CASRGTGGGNTIYF. CDR3 DNA: TGTGCCAGCAGGGGAACTGGTGGTGGAAACACCATATATTTT.

This clonotype was recorded at least ten times. This chain links TRBV10-3 with TRBJ1-2, with D tentatively TRBD1 (6 bases). The CDR3 consists of 14 residues. Looked up from germline, CDR1 is ENHRY and CDR2 is SYGVKD. With 2 bases removed from V and 6 bases from J, the gap between germline ends came to 13 bases. CDR3 residues: CAISEPTGSDGYTF. CDR3 sequence (DNA): TGTGCCATCAGTGAGCCCACAGGGTCGGATGGCTACACCTTC.

V is TRBV18 and J is TRBJ1-2; D is uncertain. This CDR3 spans 15 amino acids. The germline V gene has CDR1 KGHSH and CDR2 LQKENI. V gave up 6 bases and J gave up 4 bases, with 18 bases separating them. The CDR3 DNA is TGTGCCAGCTCGACCACAGTGAGGGAACTCTATGGCTACACCTTC. Protein sequence: CASSTTVRELYGYTF.

This clonotype appeared many times. The V and J genes are TRBV20-1 and TRBJ1-5, with 8 bases that match TRBD1. The CDR3 totals 17 residues. With 6 bases clipped from V and 4 bases from J, the junction kept 17 bases outside the gene matches. The germline gives CDR1 DFQATT, CDR2 SNEGSKA (reference sequence). CDR3 amino acids: CSALTPTGTGQNQPQHF. CDR3 bases: TGCAGTGCCCTAACCCCCACCGGGACAGGTCAAAATCAGCCCCAGCATTTT.

This clonotype was recorded many times. At one end the junction does not follow the germline gene, possibly because of a read error. The chain employs TRBV29-1 and TRBJ1-2; D perhaps matches TRBD1 (5 bases). The CDR3 extends over 13 amino acids. CDR1 is SQVTM and CDR2 is ANQGSEA in the germline V gene. CDR3 sequence reads: CSVEGQGQYGYTF. Here the CDR3 DNA reads TGCAGCGTCGAAGGGCAGGGCCAATATGGCTACACCTTC.